The entry below gives a single T cell receptor beta chain sequence along with its context. V shed 0 bases and J shed 0 bases, with 6 bases lying between them. The CDR3 sequence is 16 residues long. Germline values: CDR1 MRHNA, CDR2 SNTAGT. These data are taken from a study of shared clonotypes between healthy human individuals. Sequencing used immunoSEQ multiplex PCR; TCRdb keeps in-frame clones, though not all of them. The repertoire holds approximately 110,000 clones, approximately 70% seen once, with about 22% in the top ten. Sequenced: memory CD8+ T cells sorted from blood. As to subset: CD45RO+ cells pooled with CCR7-negative TemRA cells. The TCR comes from a woman in her thirties in good health. The chain is built from TRBV6-4 and TRBJ2-6; D is ambiguous. In DNA form, the CDR3 reads TGTGCCAGCAGTGACTCGAGCAGCTCTGGGGCCAACGTCCTGACTTTC. The encoded protein is CASSDSSSSGANVLTF.